This record covers a single T cell receptor (beta chain). Preparation of TRB cDNA libraries relied on 5' RACE carrying UMI labels. TCRdb re-called the 5' RACE reads and gives one entry per CDR3 protein, without DNA. This table holds 100,000 to 150,000 distinct CDR3 sequences. These data are taken from a study of CXCR3-negative and CXCR3-positive naive CD8 T cells. The CDR3 runs to 14 residues. Looked up from germline, CDR1 is SEHNR and CDR2 is FQNEAQ (reference sequence). The rearrangement joins TRBV7-9 to TRBJ2-7; there is no DNA to check the TCRdb D call of TRBD1. Sequenced material: naive CXCR3- CD8+ T cells from blood. Noted subset: CD45RO-CCR7+CD27+CD95- naive CD8+ T cells lacking CXCR3 (TNR3-). This TCR derives from a human donor in good health. Some clones in this sample may be carry-over from other donors' samples. CDR3 protein: CVSSGRDRGYEQYF.